The T cell receptor beta chain under discussion was sequenced for a study of blood T cell repertoires in COVID-19. The ends were cut back, 6 bases at V and 1 base at J, with 9 bases in the middle. Germline CDR1 is LNHDA and CDR2 is SQIVND (reference sequence). There are 13 residues in the CDR3. The data were produced by immunoSEQ multiplex PCR, yet TCRdb's version contains in-frame clones alone and is incomplete. The profile shows more than 200,000 clones, approximately 82% of them singletons. The sequence was collected from a woman between 70 and 85 years old with active or convalescent COVID-19. The chain links TRBV19 to TRBJ1-1, with TRBD1 as a possible D gene (6 bases). The sequencing input was peripheral blood. CDR3 protein: CASRRQANTEAFF. The CDR3 region has the DNA TGTGCCAGTAGAAGACAGGCGAACACTGAAGCTTTCTTT.